Shown below are 8 T cell receptor beta chains from a single sample sequenced in a study of blood T cell repertoires in COVID-19. Sequenced by immunoSEQ multiplex PCR; TCRdb stores in-frame clones only, minus some. The table lists 120,000 to 150,000 clones, more than 75% of them singletons. Sequenced material: peripheral blood. The origin of the receptors is a human donor with acute or convalescent COVID-19. The donor label of this sample is uncertain.

The gene calls are TRBV7-8 and TRBJ1-5; tentatively, D is TRBD1 (6 bases). Between the trimmed V and J ends, which lost 5 bases and 6 bases, there was a span of 14 bases. This CDR3 is 14 amino acids long. CDR1 is SGHVS, CDR2 FQNEAQ, per germline. The CDR3 DNA follows: TGTGCCAGCAGCGTCGGGACAATAGGTCAGCCCCAGCATTTT. Protein product: CASSVGTIGQPQHF.

This chain joins TRBV30 and TRBJ1-2; D is unresolved. V was pared by 5 bases and J by 5 bases, with 15 bases between. Per germline, CDR1 GTSNPN and CDR2 SVGIG (reference sequence). This CDR3 region has 13 residues. The CDR3: CAWGGRRRYGYTF. The DNA for the CDR3 is TGTGCCTGGGGAGGGAGGCGCCGTTATGGCTACACCTTC.

The J gene is TRBJ2-3, the V gene TRBV30; possibly TRBD2 for D (6 bases). Trimming shortened V by 0 bases and J by 5 bases, and 12 bases separated the two germline ends. CDR1 is GTSNPN and CDR2 is SVGIG in the germline V gene (reference sequence). The CDR3 contains 14 residues. In DNA, the CDR3 is TGTGCCTGGAGTGTGGCTAGCGTTCTAGATACGCAGTATTTT. This codes for CAWSVASVLDTQYF.

This clone was observed a handful of times. The V gene is TRBV5-5, the J gene TRBJ1-2, with D possibly being TRBD1 (5 bases). The CDR3 has 14 amino acids. CDR1 is SGHKS and CDR2 is YYEKEE in the germline V gene (reference sequence). Trimming removed 0 bases at V and 4 bases at J, with 10 bases between. CDR3 residues: CASSLDAQGYGYTF. The CDR3 coding sequence is TGTGCCAGCAGCTTGGATGCCCAGGGCTATGGCTACACCTTC.

The rearrangement uses TRBV7-9 and TRBJ2-7; 8 bases align to TRBD2. The CDR3 runs 18 residues. The germline V gene encodes CDR1 SEHNR and CDR2 FQNEAQ (reference sequence). The V gene end was trimmed by 5 bases and the J gene end by 1 base; junction bases not matched to a gene: 16. The CDR3 sequence: CASSPRGGGLTKSYEQYF. In nucleotides, the CDR3 is TGTGCCAGCAGCCCCAGAGGCGGGGGGCTTACGAAGTCCTACGAGCAGTACTTC.

The rearrangement links TRBV5-1 to TRBJ1-1; perhaps TRBD1 as D (5 bases). The CDR3 is made up of 13 amino acids. Germline lookup yields CDR1 SGHRS and CDR2 YFSETQ. V was shortened by 4 bases and J by 1 base, with 8 bases between the two germline ends. The CDR3 reads CASSKDTNTEAFF. CDR3 in DNA: TGCGCCAGCAGCAAGGACACGAACACTGAAGCTTTCTTT.

This clone is a singleton in its sample. The J gene is TRBJ1-2, the V gene TRBV24-1; 11 bases line up with TRBD1. The V segment lost 7 bases and the J segment 4 bases; nucleotides outside the gene matches: 7. The CDR3 spans 15 residues. Germline assignment: CDR1 KGHDR and CDR2 SFDVKD. CDR3 sequence (DNA): TGTGCCACCAGACCCGGGACAGGGGGGGGCTATGGCTACACCTTC. Encoded protein: CATRPGTGGGYGYTF.

The chain employs TRBV25-1 and TRBJ1-1, with TRBD1 matching 7 bases. The V gene end was trimmed by 3 bases and the J gene end by 1 base; junction bases not matched to a gene: 2. Germline values: CDR1 MGHDK, CDR2 SYGVNS. This CDR3 has 14 residues. CDR3 sequence (DNA): TGTGCCAGCAGTGATCAGGGGGGGAACACTGAAGCTTTCTTT. It yields the protein CASSDQGGNTEAFF. Together with reference TRBV25-1 and TRBJ1-1, the CDR3 gives the full variable domain: EADIYQTPRYLVIGTGKKITLECSQTMGHDKMYWYQQDPGMELHLIHYSYGVNSTEKGDLSSESTVSRIRTEHFPLTLESARPSHTSQYLCASSDQGGNTEAFFGQGTRLTVV.